This entry is about one T cell receptor beta chain. The antigen this receptor binds is unknown. No much larger clone is present one base from it, and per-base qualities are unavailable. Ficoll-Paque density gradient centrifugation was used to isolate PBMCs. The sample originates from a study of T-cell memory formation after mild COVID-19 (dated by TCRdb to the early 2020s). The study in broad terms: TCR sequence clusters from the two donors were found to be largely donor specific. Two young, previously healthy adult volunteers made up the cohort, one male and one female. T-cell clones expanding and contracting after mild COVID-19 in two donors were tracked by longitudinal TCRalpha and TCRbeta repertoire sequencing.

The data were produced on an Illumina NovaSeq 6000. TCRalpha and TCRbeta cDNA libraries were built by 5'RACE with constant-segment primers, adding sample barcodes and unique molecular identifiers. RNA was extracted from every sample with Trizol reagent. Amplification of the libraries took two PCR steps, and the second step added a second sample barcode plus Illumina TruSeq adapters. Sequencing of libraries was performed on an Illumina NovaSeq with 2 x 150 bp paired-end reads. On the study's bioinformatics: Demultiplexing of reads and collapsing into UMI-guided consensus sequences were performed with migec v1.2.7. Using mixcr v2.1.11, UMI consensuses were aligned to TRA and TRB V and J templates and then assembled into clonotypes. Clonotypes were classified as expanded or contracted when called significant by both edgeR and NoisET, with noise models trained on biological replicates. edgeR calls used a false discovery rate-adjusted p below 0.01 and a log2 fold-change threshold of 1. As an exploratory analysis of dynamics, max-normalized trajectories of the 1000 most abundant clonotypes were examined by PCA with hierarchical clustering. Each responding clone was given a CD4 or CD8 phenotype based on the CD4+ and CD8+ repertoires, which had been sequenced separately. The public reads were quality trimmed at Q25 with fastp and then assembled into clones with MiXCR by TCRdb, keeping productive beta chains. Rows matching on CDR3 protein sequence are summarized as one entry with the most common DNA and genes. The V and J calls follow TCRdb's processing rather than the paper's. The sample has 530,000 or so distinct CDR3 sequences on record, around 15% of them singletons. The ten biggest clones cover 8.1% of the sample.

The CDR3 goes from the cysteine to the phenylalanine over 16 residues. The CDR3 DNA has 48 bases and is translated from base 1. CDR1 and CDR2 are drawn from the germline V gene (reference sequence): SEHNR, FQNEAQ. V sheds 5 bases and J sheds 7 bases, leaving 21 bases between their ends. Points the paper makes about the study in general: From day 15 to 85, contracting clones showed balanced CD4/CD8 phenotypes, whereas a second wave of clones that expanded from day 15 to 37 leaned towards CD4+. Some responding clones were found in pre-infection memory, which suggests that pre-existing cross-reactive memory T cells took part in the SARS-CoV-2 response. SARS-CoV-2 specificity of the second-wave clones peaking on day 37 was not confirmed. The study covered only a couple of mild cases, and larger cohorts including severe cases with pre-infection samples were considered necessary. Contracting CD4+ clones turned up mainly in the CM and EM memory subsets, whereas EMRA was where CD8+ clones were enriched.

The sequence derives from an adult woman who had mild COVID-19 (a few samples of this study predate the infection). The sample titles of this study are shuffled in the database, so cell type and time point are left out; the donor was told from shared clones. Sequencing used PBMCs or a T cell subset sorted from them (not recorded which). This chain is built from TRBV7-9 and TRBJ2-1; the D gene is possibly TRBD1 or TRBD2, each agreeing over 5 bases. The CDR3 loop reads CASSPPRDGGRNEQFF. The DNA is as follows: TGTGCCAGCAGCCCTCCTCGGGACGGAGGTAGGAATGAGCAGTTCTTC.